Reported below is one TCR beta chain. The sample is drawn from a study of OX40 agonist ivuxolimab in advanced cancers. The CDR3 extends over 16 amino acids. Germline V gene data show CDR1 as SGDLS and CDR2 as YYNGEE. J gave up 0 bases and V 1 base, and 2 bases lay outside the gene matches. The table came from immunoSEQ multiplex PCR; TCRdb's copy has only in-frame clones and leaves some out. The table includes around 75,000 clones, roughly 86% detected once. The rearrangement uses TRBV9 and TRBJ1-2; the match to TRBD1 covers 11 bases. The TCR originated in an adult with an advanced solid tumor such as melanoma, head and neck, liver or kidney cancer. The sequencing used CD4+ or CD8+ T cells sorted from blood, collected in a trial of the OX40 agonist ivuxolimab. DNA of the CDR3: TGTGCCAGCAGCGTAACGGGACAGGGGGCTAACTATGGCTACACCTTC. It is translated as CASSVTGQGANYGYTF.